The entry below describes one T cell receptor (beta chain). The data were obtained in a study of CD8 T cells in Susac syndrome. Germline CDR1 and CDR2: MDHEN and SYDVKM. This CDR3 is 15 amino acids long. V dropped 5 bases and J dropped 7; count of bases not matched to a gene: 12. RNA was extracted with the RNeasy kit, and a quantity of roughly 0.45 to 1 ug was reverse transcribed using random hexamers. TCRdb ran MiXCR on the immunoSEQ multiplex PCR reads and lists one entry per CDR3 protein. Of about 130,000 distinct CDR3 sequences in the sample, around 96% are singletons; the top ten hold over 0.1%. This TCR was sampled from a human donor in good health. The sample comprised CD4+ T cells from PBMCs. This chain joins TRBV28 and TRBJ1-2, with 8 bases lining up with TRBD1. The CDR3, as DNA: TGTGCCAGCAGTGCCCCAGGGGGCGCCCCGGGTGGCTACACCTTC. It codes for CASSAPGGAPGGYTF.